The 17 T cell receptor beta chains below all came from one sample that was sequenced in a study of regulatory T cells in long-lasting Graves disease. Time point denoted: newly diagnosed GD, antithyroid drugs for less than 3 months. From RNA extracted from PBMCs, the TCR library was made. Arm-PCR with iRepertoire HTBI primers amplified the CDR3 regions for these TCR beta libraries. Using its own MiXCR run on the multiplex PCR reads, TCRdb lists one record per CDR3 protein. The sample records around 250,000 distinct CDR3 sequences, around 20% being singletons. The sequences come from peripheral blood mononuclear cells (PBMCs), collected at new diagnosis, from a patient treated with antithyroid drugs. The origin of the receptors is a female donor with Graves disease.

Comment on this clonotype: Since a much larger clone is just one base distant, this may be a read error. The CDR3 sequence: CASSQLAGTDTQYF. DNA for the CDR3: TGCGCCAGCAGCCAGCTTGCAGGCACAGATACGCAGTATTTT. The chain uses TRBV4-1 and TRBJ2-3; no clear D. Germline assignment: CDR1 MGHRA and CDR2 YSYEKL. V was shortened by 3 bases and J by 1 base, with 8 bases between the two germline ends. The CDR3 consists of 14 residues.

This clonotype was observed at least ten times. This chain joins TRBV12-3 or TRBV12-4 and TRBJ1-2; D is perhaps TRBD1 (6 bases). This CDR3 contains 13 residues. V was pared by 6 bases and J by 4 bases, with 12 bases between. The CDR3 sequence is CASSPWGRYGYTF. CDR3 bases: TGTGCCAGCAGCCCTTGGGGGCGCTATGGCTACACCTTC.

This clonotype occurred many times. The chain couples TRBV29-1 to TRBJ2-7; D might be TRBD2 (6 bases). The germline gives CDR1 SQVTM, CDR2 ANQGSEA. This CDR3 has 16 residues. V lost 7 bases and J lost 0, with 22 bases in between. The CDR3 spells CSASSPSGVISYEQYF. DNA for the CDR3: TGCAGCGCCTCCTCCCCGTCGGGGGTAATCTCCTACGAGCAGTACTTC.

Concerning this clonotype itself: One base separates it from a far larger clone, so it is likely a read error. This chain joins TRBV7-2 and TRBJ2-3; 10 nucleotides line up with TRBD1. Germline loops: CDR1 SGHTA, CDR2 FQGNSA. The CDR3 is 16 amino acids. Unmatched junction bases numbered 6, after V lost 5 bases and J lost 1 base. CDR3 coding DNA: TGTGCCAGCAGCGTTCGACAGGGGGCTGGCACAGATACGCAGTATTTT. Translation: CASSVRQGAGTDTQYF.

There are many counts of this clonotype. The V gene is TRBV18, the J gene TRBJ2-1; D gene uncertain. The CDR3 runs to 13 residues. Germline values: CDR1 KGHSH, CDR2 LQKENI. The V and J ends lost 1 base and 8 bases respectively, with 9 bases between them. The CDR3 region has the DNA TGTGCCAGCTCACCACGGGTAGGGTATGAGCAGTTCTTC. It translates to CASSPRVGYEQFF.

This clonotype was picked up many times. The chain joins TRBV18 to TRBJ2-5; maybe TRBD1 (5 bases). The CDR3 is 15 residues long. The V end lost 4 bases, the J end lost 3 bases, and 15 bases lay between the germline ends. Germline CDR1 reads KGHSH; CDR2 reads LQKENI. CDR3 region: CASSLVTGPEETQYF. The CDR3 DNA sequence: TGTGCCAGCTCACTCGTCACAGGCCCCGAAGAGACCCAGTACTTC.

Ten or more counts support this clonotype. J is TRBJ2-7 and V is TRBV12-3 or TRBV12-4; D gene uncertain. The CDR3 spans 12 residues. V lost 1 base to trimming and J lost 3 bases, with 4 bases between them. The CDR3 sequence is CASSLEYYEQYF. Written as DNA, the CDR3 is TGTGCCAGCAGTTTAGAGTACTACGAGCAGTACTTC.

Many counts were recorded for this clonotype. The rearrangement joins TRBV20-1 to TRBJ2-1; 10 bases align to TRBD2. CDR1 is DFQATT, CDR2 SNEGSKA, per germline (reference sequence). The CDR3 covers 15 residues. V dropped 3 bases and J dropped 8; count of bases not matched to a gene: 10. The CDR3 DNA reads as TGCAGTGCTAGTAAACCTAGCGGGGGCTGGGATGAGCAGTTCTTC. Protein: CSASKPSGGWDEQFF.

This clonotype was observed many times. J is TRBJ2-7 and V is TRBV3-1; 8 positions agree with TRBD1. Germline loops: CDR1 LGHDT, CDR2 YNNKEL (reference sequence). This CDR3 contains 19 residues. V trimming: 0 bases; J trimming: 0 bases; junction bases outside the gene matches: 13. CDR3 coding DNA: TGTGCCAGCAGCCAAGAACGACTCAGGGGGCAAGGGAGCTCCTACGAGCAGTACTTC. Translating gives CASSQERLRGQGSSYEQYF.

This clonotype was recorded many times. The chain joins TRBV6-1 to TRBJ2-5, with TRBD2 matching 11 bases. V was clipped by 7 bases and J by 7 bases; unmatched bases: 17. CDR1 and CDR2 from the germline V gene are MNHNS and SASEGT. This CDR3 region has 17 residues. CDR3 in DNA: TGTGCCAGCACCCCCTTTACTAGCGGGGGCGGGCGACGGACCCAGTACTTC. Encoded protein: CASTPFTSGGGRRTQYF.

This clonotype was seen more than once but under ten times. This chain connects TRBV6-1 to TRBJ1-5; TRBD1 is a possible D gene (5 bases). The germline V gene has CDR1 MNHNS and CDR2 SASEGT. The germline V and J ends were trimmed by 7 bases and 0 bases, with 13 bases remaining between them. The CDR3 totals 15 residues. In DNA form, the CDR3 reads TGTGCCAGCACGCAGGGTGGGTATAGCAATCAGCCCCAGCATTTT. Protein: CASTQGGYSNQPQHF.

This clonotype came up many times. The CDR3 DNA sequence: TGCAGCGTCGGGGGGGGGTACTACGAGCAGTACTTC. This gives the protein CSVGGGYYEQYF. The V and J genes are TRBV29-1 and TRBJ2-7, with 8 bases aligning to TRBD2. Germline V gene data show CDR1 as SQVTM and CDR2 as ANQGSEA. This CDR3 spans 12 amino acids. V was pared by 6 bases and J by 3 bases, with 4 bases of the junction left unmatched.

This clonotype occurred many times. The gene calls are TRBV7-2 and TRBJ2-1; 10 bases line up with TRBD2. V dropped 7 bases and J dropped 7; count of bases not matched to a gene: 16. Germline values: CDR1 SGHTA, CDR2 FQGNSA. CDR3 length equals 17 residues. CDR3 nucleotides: TGTGCCAGCACCGCACGGAGCGGGAGGGCCTTTGGGAATGAGCAGTTCTTC. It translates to CASTARSGRAFGNEQFF.

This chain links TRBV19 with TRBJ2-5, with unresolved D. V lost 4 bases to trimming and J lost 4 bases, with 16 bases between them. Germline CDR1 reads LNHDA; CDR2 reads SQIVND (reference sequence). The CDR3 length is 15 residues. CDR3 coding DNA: TGTGCCAGTAGTACCCCCGGCCTACTCGGAGAGACCCAGTACTTC. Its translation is CASSTPGLLGETQYF.

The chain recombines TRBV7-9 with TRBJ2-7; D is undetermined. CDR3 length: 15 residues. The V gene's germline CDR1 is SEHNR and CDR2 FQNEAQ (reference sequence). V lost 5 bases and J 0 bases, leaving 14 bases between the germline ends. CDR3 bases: TGTGCCAGCAGCCCAGATTCCAGTAGCTCCTACGAGCAGTACTTC. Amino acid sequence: CASSPDSSSSYEQYF.

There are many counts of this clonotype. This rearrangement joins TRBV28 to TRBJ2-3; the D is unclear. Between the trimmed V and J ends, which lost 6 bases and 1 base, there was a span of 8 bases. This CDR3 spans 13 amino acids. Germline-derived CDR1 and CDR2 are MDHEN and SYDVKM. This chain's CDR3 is CASSGKGTDTQYF. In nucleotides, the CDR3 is TGTGCCAGCAGCGGAAAGGGCACAGATACGCAGTATTTT.

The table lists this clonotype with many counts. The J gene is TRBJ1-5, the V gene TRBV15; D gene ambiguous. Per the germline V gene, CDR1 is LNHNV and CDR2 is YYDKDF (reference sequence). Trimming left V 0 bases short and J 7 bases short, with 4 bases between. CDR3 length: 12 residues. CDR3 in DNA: TGTGCCACCAGCAGAGATCAGCAGCCCCAGCATTTT. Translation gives CATSRDQQPQHF.